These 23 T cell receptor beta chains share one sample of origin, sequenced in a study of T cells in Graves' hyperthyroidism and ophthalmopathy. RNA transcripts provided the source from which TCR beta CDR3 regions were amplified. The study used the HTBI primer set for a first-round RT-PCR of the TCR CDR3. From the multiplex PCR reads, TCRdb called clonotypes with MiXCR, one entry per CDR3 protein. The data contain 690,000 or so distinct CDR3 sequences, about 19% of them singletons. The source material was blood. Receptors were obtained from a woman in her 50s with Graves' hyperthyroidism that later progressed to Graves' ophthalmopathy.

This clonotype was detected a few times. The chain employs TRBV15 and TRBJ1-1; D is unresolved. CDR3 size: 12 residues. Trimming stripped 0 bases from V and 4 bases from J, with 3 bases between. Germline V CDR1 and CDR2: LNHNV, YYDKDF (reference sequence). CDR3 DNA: TGTGCCACCAGCAGAGATATCACTGAAGCTTTCTTT. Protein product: CATSRDITEAFF.

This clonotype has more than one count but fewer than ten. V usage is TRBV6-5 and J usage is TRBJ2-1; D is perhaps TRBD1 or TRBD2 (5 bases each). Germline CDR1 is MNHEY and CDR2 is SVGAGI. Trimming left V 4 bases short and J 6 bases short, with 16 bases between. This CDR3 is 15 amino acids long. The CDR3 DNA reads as TGTGCCAGCAGTTCCTCTGGCAGGGCGGGCAATGAGCAGTTCTTC. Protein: CASSSSGRAGNEQFF.

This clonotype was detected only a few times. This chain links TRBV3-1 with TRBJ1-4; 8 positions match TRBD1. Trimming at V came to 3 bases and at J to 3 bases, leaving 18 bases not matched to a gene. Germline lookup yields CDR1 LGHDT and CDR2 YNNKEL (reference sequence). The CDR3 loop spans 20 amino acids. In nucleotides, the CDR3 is TGTGCCAGCAGCCATCTACCCGGACAGGGCGAAGGTGCGGCTAATGAAAAACTGTTTTTT. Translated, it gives CASSHLPGQGEGAANEKLFF.

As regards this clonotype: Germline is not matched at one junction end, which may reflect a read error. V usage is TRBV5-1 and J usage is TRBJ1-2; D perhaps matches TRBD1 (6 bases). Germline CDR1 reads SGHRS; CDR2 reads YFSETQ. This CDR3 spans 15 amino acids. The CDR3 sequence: CASSLATGAGHGYTF. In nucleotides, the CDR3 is TGTGCCAGCAGCTTGGCGACGGGGGCAGGTCATGGCTACACCTTC.

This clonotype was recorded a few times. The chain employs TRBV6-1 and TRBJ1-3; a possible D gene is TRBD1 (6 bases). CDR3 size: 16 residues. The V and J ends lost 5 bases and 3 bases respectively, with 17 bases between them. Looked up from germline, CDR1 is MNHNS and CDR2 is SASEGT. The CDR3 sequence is CASSYGGGRGGNTIYF. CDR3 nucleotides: TGTGCCAGCAGTTATGGTGGGGGCCGGGGTGGAAACACCATATATTTT.

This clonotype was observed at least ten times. The CDR3 protein is CASSLWTGTYNEQFF. CDR3 DNA: TGTGCCAGCAGTCTGTGGACAGGGACCTACAATGAGCAGTTCTTC. V usage is TRBV12-3 or TRBV12-4 and J usage is TRBJ2-1, with 8 bases lining up with TRBD1. J gave up 2 bases and V 5 bases, and 5 bases lay outside the gene matches. The CDR3 is 15 amino acids.

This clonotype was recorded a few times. The CDR3 nucleotides read TGCGCCAGCAGCCCCCCGTCGGGTTTCCGCGAAAAACTGTTTTTT. This translates into CASSPPSGFREKLFF. The rearrangement uses TRBV5-1 and TRBJ1-4; D call uncertain. Looked up from germline, CDR1 is SGHRS and CDR2 is YFSETQ. The CDR3 is 15 amino acids. V lost 4 bases, J lost 8 bases, and 18 bases lay in between.

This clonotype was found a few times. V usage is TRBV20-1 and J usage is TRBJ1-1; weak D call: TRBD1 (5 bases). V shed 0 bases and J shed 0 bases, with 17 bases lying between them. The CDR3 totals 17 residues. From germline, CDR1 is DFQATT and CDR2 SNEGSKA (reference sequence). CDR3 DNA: TGCAGTGCTAGAGATTATCCCCGACAGCTCCTGAACACTGAAGCTTTCTTT. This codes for CSARDYPRQLLNTEAFF.

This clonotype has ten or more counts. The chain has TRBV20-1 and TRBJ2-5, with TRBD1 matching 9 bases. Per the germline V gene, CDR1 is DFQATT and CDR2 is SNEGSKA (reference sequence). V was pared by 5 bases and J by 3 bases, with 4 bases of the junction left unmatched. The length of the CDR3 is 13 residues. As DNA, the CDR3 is TGCAGTGCTCAACAGGGGGCGGAAGAGACCCAGTACTTC. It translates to CSAQQGAEETQYF.

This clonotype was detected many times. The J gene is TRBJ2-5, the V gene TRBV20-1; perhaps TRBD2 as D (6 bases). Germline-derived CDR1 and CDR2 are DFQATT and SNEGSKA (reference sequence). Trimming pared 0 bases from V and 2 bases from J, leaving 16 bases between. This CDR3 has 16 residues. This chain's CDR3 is CSARDYGSRGQETQYF. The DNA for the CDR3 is TGCAGTGCTAGAGATTATGGGTCTCGGGGGCAAGAGACCCAGTACTTC.

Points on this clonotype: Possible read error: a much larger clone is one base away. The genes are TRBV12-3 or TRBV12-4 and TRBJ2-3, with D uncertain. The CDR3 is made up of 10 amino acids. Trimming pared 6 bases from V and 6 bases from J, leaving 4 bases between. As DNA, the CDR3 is TGTGCCAGCAGGTGGGATACGCAGTATTTT. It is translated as CASRWDTQYF.

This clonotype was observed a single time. The CDR3 region is CSVELGSRGWGGYTF. CDR3 in DNA: TGCAGCGTGGAGCTCGGTTCGAGGGGGTGGGGAGGCTACACCTTC. J is TRBJ1-2 and V is TRBV29-1; weak D call: TRBD1 (6 bases). Between the trimmed V and J ends, which lost 6 bases and 8 bases, there was a span of 25 bases. The CDR3 is made up of 15 amino acids. Germline values: CDR1 SQVTM, CDR2 ANQGSEA.

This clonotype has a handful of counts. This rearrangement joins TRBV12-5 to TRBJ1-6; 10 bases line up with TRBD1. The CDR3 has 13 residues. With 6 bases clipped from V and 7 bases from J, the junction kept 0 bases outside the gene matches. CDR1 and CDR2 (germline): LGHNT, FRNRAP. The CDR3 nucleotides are TGTGCTAGTGGGGGACAGGGGAATTCACCCCTCCACTTT. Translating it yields CASGGQGNSPLHF. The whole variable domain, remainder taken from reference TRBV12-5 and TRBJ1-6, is DARVTQTPRHKVTEMGQEVTMRCQPILGHNTVFWYRQTMMQGLELLAYFRNRAPLDDSGMPKDRFSAEMPDATLATLKIQPSEPRDSAVYFCASGGQGNSPLHFGNGTRLTVT.

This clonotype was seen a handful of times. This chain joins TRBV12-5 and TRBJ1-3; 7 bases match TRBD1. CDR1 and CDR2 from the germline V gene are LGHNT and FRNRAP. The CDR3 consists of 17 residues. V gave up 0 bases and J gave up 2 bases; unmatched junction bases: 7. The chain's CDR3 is CASGLVPDRVAGNTIYF. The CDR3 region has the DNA TGTGCTAGTGGTTTGGTCCCCGACAGGGTCGCTGGAAACACCATATATTTT.

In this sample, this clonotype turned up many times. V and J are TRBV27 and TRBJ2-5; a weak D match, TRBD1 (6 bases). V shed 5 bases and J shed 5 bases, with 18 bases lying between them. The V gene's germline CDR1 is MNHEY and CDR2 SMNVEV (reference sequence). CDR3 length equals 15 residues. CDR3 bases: TGTGCCAGCAGTATCAACACCGGCCAGGGGGAGACCCAGTACTTC. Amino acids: CASSINTGQGETQYF.

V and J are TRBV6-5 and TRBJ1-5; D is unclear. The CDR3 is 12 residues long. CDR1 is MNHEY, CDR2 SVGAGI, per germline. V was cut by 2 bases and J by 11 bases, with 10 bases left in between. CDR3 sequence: CASSYAGSAQHF. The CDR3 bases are TGTGCCAGCAGTTACGCGGGGTCCGCCCAGCATTTT.

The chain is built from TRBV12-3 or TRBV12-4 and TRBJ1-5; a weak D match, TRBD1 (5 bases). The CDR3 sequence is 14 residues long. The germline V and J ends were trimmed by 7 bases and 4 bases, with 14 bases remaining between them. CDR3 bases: TGTGCCAGCAATGTGGGGCTGACTAATCAGCCCCAGCATTTT. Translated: CASNVGLTNQPQHF.

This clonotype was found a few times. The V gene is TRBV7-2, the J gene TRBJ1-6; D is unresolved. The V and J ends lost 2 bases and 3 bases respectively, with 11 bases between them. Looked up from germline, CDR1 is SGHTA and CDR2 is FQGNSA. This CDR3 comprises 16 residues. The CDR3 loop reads CASSLQPILYNSPLHF. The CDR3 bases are TGTGCCAGCAGCTTACAGCCCATCCTCTATAATTCACCCCTCCACTTT.

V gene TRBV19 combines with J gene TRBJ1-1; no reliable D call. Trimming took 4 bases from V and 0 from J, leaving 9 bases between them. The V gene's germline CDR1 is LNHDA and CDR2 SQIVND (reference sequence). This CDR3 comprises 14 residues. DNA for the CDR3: TGTGCCAGTAGTACAGGTATCATGAACACTGAAGCTTTCTTT. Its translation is CASSTGIMNTEAFF.

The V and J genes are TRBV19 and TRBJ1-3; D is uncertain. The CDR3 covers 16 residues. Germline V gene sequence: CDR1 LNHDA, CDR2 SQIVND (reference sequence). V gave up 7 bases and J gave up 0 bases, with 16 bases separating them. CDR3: CASTSPRADSGNTIYF. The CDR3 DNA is TGTGCCAGTACCTCCCCGCGAGCAGACTCTGGAAACACCATATATTTT.

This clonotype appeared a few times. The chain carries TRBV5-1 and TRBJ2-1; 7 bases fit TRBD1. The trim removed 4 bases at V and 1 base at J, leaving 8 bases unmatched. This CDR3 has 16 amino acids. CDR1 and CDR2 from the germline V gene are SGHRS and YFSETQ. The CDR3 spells CASSKIGQVSYNEQFF. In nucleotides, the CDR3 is TGCGCCAGCAGCAAGATCGGACAGGTATCCTACAATGAGCAGTTCTTC.

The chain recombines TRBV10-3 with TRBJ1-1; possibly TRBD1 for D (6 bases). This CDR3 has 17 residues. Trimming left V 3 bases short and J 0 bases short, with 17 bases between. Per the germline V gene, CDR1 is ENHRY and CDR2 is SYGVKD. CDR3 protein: CAISDMGQKLLNTEAFF. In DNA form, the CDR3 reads TGTGCCATCAGTGACATGGGACAAAAACTTTTGAACACTGAAGCTTTCTTT.

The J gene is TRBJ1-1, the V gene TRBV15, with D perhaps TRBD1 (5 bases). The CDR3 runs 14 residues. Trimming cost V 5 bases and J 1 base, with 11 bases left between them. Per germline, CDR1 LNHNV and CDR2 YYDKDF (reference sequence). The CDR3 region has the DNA TGTGCCACCAGCCGGGACGGCAGGAACACTGAAGCTTTCTTT. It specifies CATSRDGRNTEAFF.